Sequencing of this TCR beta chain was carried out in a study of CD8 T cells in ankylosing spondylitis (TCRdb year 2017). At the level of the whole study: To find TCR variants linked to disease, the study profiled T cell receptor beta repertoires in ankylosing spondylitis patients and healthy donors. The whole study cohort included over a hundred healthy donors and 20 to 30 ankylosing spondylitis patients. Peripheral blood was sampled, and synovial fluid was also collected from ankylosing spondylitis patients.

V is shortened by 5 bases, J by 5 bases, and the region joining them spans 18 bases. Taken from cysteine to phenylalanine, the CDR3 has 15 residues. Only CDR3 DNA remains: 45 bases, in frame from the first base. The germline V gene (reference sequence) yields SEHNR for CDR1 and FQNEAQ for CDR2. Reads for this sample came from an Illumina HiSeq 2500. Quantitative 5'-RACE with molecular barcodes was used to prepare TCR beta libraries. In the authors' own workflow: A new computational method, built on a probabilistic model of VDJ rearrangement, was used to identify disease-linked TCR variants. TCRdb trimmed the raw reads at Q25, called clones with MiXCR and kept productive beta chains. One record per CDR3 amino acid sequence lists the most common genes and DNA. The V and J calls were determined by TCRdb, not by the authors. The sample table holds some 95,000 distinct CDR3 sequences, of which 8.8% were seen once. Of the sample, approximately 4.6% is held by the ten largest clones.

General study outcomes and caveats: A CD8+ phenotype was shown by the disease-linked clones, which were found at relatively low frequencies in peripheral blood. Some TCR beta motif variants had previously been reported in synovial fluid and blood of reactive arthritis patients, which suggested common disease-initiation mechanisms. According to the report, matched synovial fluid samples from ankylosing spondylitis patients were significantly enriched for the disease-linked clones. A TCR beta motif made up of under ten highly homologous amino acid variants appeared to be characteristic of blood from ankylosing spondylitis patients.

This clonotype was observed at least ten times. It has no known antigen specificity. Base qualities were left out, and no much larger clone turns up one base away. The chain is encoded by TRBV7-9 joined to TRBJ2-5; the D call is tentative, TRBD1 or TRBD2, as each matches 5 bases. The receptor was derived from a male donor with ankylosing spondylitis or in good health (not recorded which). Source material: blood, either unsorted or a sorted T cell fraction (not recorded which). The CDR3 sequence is CASSNIQGGDETQYF. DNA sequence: TGTGCCAGCAGCAACATCCAGGGTGGGGACGAGACCCAGTACTTC.